Shown below are 10 T cell receptor beta chains from a single sample sequenced in a study of blood T cell repertoires in COVID-19. The repertoire was sequenced with immunoSEQ multiplex PCR; TCRdb's copy has only in-frame clones and lacks some. The data show roughly 250,000 clones, 82% seen once. The sequencing sample was made of peripheral blood. These receptors originate from a woman over 75 with active or convalescent COVID-19.

The rearrangement links TRBV5-4 to TRBJ2-7; the match to TRBD2 covers 7 bases. The CDR3 covers 14 residues. Germline V gene lookup returns CDR1 SGHNT and CDR2 YYREEE (reference sequence). After removal of 4 bases from V and 2 bases from J, the junction contained 6 bases not matched to a gene. The CDR3, as DNA: TGTGCCAGCAGCCCGACGGGGGGTCCCTACGAGCAGTACTTC. Translation gives CASSPTGGPYEQYF. The full variable domain, completed using reference TRBV5-4 and TRBJ2-7, is ETGVTQSPTHLIKTRGQQVTLRCSSQSGHNTVSWYQQALGQGPQFIFQYYREEENGRGNFPPRFSGLQFPNYSSELNVNALELDDSALYLCASSPTGGPYEQYFGPGTRLTVT.

The V call is TRBV14, the J call TRBJ1-6; 7 bases are shared with TRBD1. The CDR3 is 13 residues long. The germline CDR1 and CDR2 sequences are SGHDN and FVKESK. V trimming: 8 bases; J trimming: 4 bases; junction bases outside the gene matches: 2. CDR3 sequence (DNA): TGTGCCAGCGCGGGACAGTATAATTCACCCCTCCACTTT. It encodes CASAGQYNSPLHF.

The V and J genes are TRBV28 and TRBJ1-2; possibly TRBD1 for D (5 bases). Looked up from germline, CDR1 is MDHEN and CDR2 is SYDVKM. The CDR3 consists of 14 residues. Between the trimmed V and J ends, which lost 5 bases and 5 bases, there was a span of 15 bases. CDR3: CASSAGTFLYGYTF. The CDR3 nucleotides are TGTGCCAGCAGTGCCGGGACTTTTTTATATGGCTACACCTTC.

The chain carries TRBV7-6 and TRBJ2-1; 10 nucleotides align to TRBD2. CDR1 and CDR2 (germline): SGHVS, FNYEAQ. The CDR3 contains 16 residues. After removal of 1 base from V and 7 bases from J, the junction contained 7 bases not matched to a gene. CDR3 nucleotide sequence: TGTGCCAGCAGCTTAGATGCAGCGGGGGGGCTAAATGAGCAGTTCTTC. It is translated as CASSLDAAGGLNEQFF.

With regard to this clone: The junction shows a germline mismatch at one end, possibly a read error. J is TRBJ1-2 and V is TRBV2; D is possibly TRBD1 (6 bases). Germline V CDR1 and CDR2: SNHLY, FYNNEI. CDR3 length: 12 amino acids. CDR3 loop: CASRYTGSALSF. CDR3 in DNA: TGTGCCAGCAGATATACAGGGAGCGCGCTCTCCTTC.

The genes are TRBV5-4 and TRBJ2-7; possibly TRBD1 for D (5 bases). The germline V gene has CDR1 SGHNT and CDR2 YYREEE (reference sequence). The CDR3 is 14 amino acids. Between the trimmed V and J ends, which lost 4 bases and 6 bases, there was a span of 17 bases. The CDR3 reads CASSADSSYGEQYF. The CDR3 nucleotides are TGTGCCAGCAGCGCAGACAGCTCCTACGGCGAGCAGTACTTC.

The gene calls are TRBV2 and TRBJ2-1, with D possibly being TRBD2 (6 bases). The germline V gene has CDR1 SNHLY and CDR2 FYNNEI. There are 15 residues in the CDR3. V was pared by 6 bases and J by 2 bases, with 14 bases between. Here the CDR3 DNA reads TGTGCCAGCAGGCTGTCTAGCGCAACCTACAATGAGCAGTTCTTC. It translates to CASRLSSATYNEQFF.

This clone occurred a few times. V gene TRBV28 combines with J gene TRBJ1-4; 7 positions match TRBD1. This CDR3 has 18 amino acids. Losses at the gene ends were 5 bases for V and 6 bases for J; bases not matched to a gene: 18. Germline V lookup: CDR1 MDHEN, CDR2 SYDVKM. The CDR3: CASSLSWGQSAVYEKLFF. CDR3 coding DNA: TGTGCCAGCAGTCTTAGCTGGGGACAGAGTGCCGTGTATGAAAAACTGTTTTTT. The complete variable domain, with remaining parts taken from reference TRBV28 and TRBJ1-4, reads DVKVTQSSRYLVKRTGEKVFLECVQDMDHENMFWYRQDPGLGLRLIYFSYDVKMKEKGDIPEGYSVSREKKERFSLILESASTNQTSMYLCASSLSWGQSAVYEKLFFGSGTQLSVL.

The V call is TRBV18, the J call TRBJ1-2; TRBD1 agrees at 7 bases. The CDR3 covers 14 residues. Germline V gives CDR1 KGHSH, CDR2 LQKENI. V was pared by 3 bases and J by 5 bases, with 6 bases of the junction left unmatched. The CDR3: CASSPRDSPYGYTF. DNA of the CDR3: TGTGCCAGCTCACCGCGGGACAGCCCTTATGGCTACACCTTC.

The chain recombines TRBV15 with TRBJ1-6; the D gene is possibly TRBD1 (5 bases). V was clipped by 1 base and J by 9 bases, with 10 bases between them. The V gene's germline CDR1 is LNHNV and CDR2 YYDKDF (reference sequence). The CDR3 is 14 residues long. The CDR3 DNA reads as TGTGCCACCAGCAGAGTTTCGCAGGGTTCACCCCTCCACTTT. Protein product: CATSRVSQGSPLHF.